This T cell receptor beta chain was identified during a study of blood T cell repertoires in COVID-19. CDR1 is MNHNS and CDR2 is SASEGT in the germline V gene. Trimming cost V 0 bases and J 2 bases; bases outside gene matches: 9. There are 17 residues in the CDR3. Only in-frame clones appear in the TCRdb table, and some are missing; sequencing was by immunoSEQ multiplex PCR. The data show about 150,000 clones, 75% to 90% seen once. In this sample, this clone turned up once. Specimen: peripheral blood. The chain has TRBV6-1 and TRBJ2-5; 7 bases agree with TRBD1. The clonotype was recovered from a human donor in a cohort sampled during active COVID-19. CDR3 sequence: CASSEAIGGARQETQYF. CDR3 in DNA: TGTGCCAGCAGTGAAGCGATAGGGGGCGCGAGGCAAGAGACCCAGTACTTC.